A selection of T cell receptor beta chains follows, all from one sample in a study of blood T cell repertoires in COVID-19. Produced via immunoSEQ multiplex PCR; TCRdb's table is partial and in-frame only. The table includes about 260,000 clones, 80% to 90% detected once. Sequencing was performed on peripheral blood. Receptors were obtained from a man in his sixties with acute or convalescent COVID-19. Both conserved end residues are part of each CDR3. The D gene is left open where the match is weak. Clone size, where shown, is once, few, many, or a class for clones that have expanded.

len: 17; d_gene: TRBD2; v_gene: TRBV30; abundance: -; j_gene: TRBJ2-3; CDR3nt: TGTGCCTGGAGTGTACAGCTAGCGGGGGGGCCGGGTGATACGCAGTATTTT; CDR3aa: CAWSVQLAGGPGDTQYF
len: 12; d_gene: -; v_gene: TRBV28; abundance: -; j_gene: TRBJ2-7; CDR3nt: TGTGCCAGCAGTTCACGAGCCTACGAGCAGTACTTC; CDR3aa: CASSSRAYEQYF
len: 13; d_gene: TRBD1; v_gene: TRBV18; abundance: few; j_gene: TRBJ2-7; CDR3nt: TGTGCCAGCTCACCAGGACAGGGGGAAGAGCAGTACTTC; CDR3aa: CASSPGQGEEQYF
len: 14; d_gene: TRBD1; v_gene: TRBV7-2; abundance: -; j_gene: TRBJ2-7; CDR3nt: TGTGCCAGCAGGTTGGGACAGAGCTCCTACGAGCAGTACTTC; CDR3aa: CASRLGQSSYEQYF
len: 14; d_gene: -; v_gene: TRBV7-9; abundance: -; j_gene: TRBJ1-4; CDR3nt: TGTGCCAGCAGCTTGGACGGACCGGGGGAAAAACTGTTTTTT; CDR3aa: CASSLDGPGEKLFF
len: 16; d_gene: -; v_gene: TRBV4-2; abundance: -; j_gene: TRBJ2-1; CDR3nt: TGTGCCAGCAGCCAAGGTCCGGGACTCTCCTACAATGAGCAGTTCTTC; CDR3aa: CASSQGPGLSYNEQFF
len: 17; d_gene: TRBD2; v_gene: TRBV5-1; abundance: once; j_gene: TRBJ2-2; CDR3nt: TGCGCCAGCAGCTGGGGACTAGCGGGAGGAAGCACCGGGGAGCTGTTTTTT; CDR3aa: CASSWGLAGGSTGELFF
len: 14; d_gene: -; v_gene: TRBV4-1; abundance: few; j_gene: TRBJ1-1; CDR3nt: TGCGCCAGCAGCCAAGGGACAAGCAACACTGAAGCTTTCTTT; CDR3aa: CASSQGTSNTEAFF
len: 15; d_gene: TRBD2; v_gene: TRBV11-2; abundance: -; j_gene: TRBJ2-2; CDR3nt: TGTGCCAGCAACATGGCCGGGACTAGCACCGGGGAGCTGTTTTTT; CDR3aa: CASNMAGTSTGELFF
len: 13; d_gene: -; v_gene: TRBV28; abundance: -; j_gene: TRBJ1-1; CDR3nt: TGTGCCAGCAGTTTTCTGGGGGCCATTGAAGCTTTCTTT; CDR3aa: CASSFLGAIEAFF